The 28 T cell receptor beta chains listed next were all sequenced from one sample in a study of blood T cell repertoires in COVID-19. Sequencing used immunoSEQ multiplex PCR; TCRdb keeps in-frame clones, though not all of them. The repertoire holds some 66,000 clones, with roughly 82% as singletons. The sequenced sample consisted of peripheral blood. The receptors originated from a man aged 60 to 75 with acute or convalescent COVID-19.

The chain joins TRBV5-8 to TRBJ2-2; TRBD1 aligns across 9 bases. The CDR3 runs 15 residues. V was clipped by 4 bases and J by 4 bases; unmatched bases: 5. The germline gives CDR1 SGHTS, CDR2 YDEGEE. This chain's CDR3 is CASSPGTGTTGELFF. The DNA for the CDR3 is TGTGCCAGCAGCCCGGGGACAGGGACCACCGGGGAGCTGTTTTTT.

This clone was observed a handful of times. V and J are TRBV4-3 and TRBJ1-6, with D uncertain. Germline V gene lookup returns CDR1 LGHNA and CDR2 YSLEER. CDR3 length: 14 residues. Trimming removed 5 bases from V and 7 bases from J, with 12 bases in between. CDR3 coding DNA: TGCGCCAGCAGCGGCCGGGTGCGGAATTCACCCCTCCACTTT. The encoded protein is CASSGRVRNSPLHF.

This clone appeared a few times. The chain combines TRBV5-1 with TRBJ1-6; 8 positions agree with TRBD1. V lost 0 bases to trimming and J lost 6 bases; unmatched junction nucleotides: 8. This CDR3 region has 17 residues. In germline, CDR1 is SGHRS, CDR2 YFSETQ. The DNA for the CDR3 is TGCGCCAGCAGCTTGGTGGCGGTTGGGACAGGTAATTCACCCCTCCACTTT. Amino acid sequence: CASSLVAVGTGNSPLHF.

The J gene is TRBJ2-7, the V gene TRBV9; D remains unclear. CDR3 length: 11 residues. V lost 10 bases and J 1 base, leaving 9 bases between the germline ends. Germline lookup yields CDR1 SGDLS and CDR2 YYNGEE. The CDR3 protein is CAPQFSYEQYF. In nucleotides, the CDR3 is TGTGCCCCCCAGTTTTCCTACGAGCAGTACTTC.

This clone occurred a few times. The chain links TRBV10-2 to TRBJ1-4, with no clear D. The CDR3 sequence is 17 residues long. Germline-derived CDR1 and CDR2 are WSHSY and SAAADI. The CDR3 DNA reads TGCGCTGGAAGAGGGTACGGGCTTGCTCCAACTAATGAAAAACTGTTTTTT. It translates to CAGRGYGLAPTNEKLFF.

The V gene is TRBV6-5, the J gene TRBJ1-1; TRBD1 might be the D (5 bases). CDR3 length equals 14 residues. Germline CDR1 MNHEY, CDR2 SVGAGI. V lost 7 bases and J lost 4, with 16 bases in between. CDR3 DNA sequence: TGTGCCAGCATCCTGGCGACGGGGGGCACTGAAGCTTTCTTT. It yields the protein CASILATGGTEAFF.

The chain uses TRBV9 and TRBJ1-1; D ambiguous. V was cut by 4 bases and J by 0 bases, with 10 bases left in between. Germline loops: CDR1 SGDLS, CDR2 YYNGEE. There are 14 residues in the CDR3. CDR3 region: CASSPRTVNTEAFF. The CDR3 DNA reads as TGTGCCAGCAGCCCCCGAACTGTGAACACTGAAGCTTTCTTT.

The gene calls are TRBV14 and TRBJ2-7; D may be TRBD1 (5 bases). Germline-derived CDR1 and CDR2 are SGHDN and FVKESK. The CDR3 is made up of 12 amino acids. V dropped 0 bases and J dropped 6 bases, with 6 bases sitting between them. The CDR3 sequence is CASSQERGEQYF. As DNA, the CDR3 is TGTGCCAGCAGCCAAGAAAGGGGCGAGCAGTACTTC.

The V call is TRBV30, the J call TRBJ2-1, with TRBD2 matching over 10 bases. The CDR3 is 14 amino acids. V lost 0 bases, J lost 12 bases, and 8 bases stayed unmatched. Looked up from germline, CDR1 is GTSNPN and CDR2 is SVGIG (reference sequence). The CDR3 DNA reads TGTGCCTGGAGTGTAGGAGCGGGGGGGTATCGGCAGTTCTTC. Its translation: CAWSVGAGGYRQFF.

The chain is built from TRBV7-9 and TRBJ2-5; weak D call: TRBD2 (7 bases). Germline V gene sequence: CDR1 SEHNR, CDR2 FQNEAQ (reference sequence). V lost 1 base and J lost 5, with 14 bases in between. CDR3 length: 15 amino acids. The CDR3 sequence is CASSLVTGGRETQYF. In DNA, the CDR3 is TGTGCCAGCAGCTTAGTAACGGGGGGCCGCGAGACCCAGTACTTC. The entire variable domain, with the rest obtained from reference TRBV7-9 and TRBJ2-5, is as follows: DTGVSQNPRHKITKRGQNVTFRCDPISEHNRLYWYRQTLGQGPEFLTYFQNEAQLEKSRLLSDRFSAERPKGSFSTLEIQRTEQGDSAMYLCASSLVTGGRETQYFGPGTRLLVL.

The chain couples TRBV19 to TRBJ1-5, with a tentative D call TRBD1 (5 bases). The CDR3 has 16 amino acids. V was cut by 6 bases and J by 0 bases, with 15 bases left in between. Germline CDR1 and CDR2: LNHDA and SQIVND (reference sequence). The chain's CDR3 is CASSDDRYSSNQPQHF. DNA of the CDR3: TGTGCCAGTAGCGATGACAGATACTCTAGCAATCAGCCCCAGCATTTT.

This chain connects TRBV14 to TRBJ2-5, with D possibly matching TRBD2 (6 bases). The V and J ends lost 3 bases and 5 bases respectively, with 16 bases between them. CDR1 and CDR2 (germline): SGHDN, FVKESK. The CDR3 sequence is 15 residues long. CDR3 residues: CASSHPMGGRETQYF. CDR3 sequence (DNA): TGTGCCAGCAGCCACCCCATGGGGGGACGCGAGACCCAGTACTTC.

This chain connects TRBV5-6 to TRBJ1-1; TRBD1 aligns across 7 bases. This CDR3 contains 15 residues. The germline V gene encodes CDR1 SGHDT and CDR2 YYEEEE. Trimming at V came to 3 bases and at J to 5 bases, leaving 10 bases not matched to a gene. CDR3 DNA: TGTGCCAGCAGCTGGGACAGCCACCGGGAAACTGAAGCTTTCTTT. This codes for CASSWDSHRETEAFF. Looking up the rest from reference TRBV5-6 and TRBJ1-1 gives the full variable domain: DAGVTQSPTHLIKTRGQQVTLRCSPKSGHDTVSWYQQALGQGPQFIFQYYEEEERQRGNFPDRFSGHQFPNYSSELNVNALLLGDSALYLCASSWDSHRETEAFFGQGTRLTVV.

The DNA for the CDR3 is TGTGCCAGCAGCTCACAATTACAGGGTGAAGCTTTCTTT. Translating it yields CASSSQLQGEAFF. The V call is TRBV11-3, the J call TRBJ1-1, with a weak D call TRBD1 (6 bases). CDR3 length equals 13 residues. Germline V gene sequence: CDR1 SGHNT, CDR2 YENEEA. The V gene lost 4 bases and the J gene lost 7 bases, with 13 bases spanning the gap.

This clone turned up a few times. The DNA of the CDR3 is TGTGCCAGCAGCGACAGGGGGCTCTCCTACGAGCAGTACTTC. Translation gives CASSDRGLSYEQYF. This chain connects TRBV3-1 (or the pseudogene TRBV3-2) to TRBJ2-7; 10 bases are a match to TRBD1. Germline V lookup: CDR1 LGHDT, CDR2 YNNKEL (reference sequence). This CDR3 is 14 amino acids long. The V segment lost 5 bases and the J segment 0 bases; nucleotides outside the gene matches: 1.

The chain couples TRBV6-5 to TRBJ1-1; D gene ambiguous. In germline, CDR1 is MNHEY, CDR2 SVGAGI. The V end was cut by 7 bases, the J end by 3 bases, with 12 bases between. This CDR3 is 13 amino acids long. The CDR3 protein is CASTPLSYTEAFF. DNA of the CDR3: TGTGCCAGCACCCCACTCTCATACACTGAAGCTTTCTTT.

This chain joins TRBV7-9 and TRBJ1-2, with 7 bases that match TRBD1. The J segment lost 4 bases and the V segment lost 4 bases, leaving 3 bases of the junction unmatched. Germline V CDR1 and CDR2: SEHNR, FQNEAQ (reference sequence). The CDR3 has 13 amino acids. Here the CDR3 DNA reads TGTGCCAGCAGCTCGACAGGGAGCTATGGCTACACCTTC. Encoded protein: CASSSTGSYGYTF.

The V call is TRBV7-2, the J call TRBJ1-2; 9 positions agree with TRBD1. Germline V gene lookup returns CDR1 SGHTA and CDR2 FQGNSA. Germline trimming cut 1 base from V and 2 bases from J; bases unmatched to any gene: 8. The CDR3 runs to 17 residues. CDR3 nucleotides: TGTGCCAGCAGCTTAGGCGGGACAGGGACCACCAACTATGGCTACACCTTC. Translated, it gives CASSLGGTGTTNYGYTF.

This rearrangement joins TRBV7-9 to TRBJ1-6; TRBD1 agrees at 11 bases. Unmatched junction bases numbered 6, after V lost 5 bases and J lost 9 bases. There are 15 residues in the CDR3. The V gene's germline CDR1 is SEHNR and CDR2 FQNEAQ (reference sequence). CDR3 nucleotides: TGTGCCAGCAGCACCCTGGGACAGGGGGTTTCACCCCTCCACTTT. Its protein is CASSTLGQGVSPLHF. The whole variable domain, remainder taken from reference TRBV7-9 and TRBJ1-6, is DTGVSQNPRHKITKRGQNVTFRCDPISEHNRLYWYRQTLGQGPEFLTYFQNEAQLEKSRLLSDRFSAERPKGSFSTLEIQRTEQGDSAMYLCASSTLGQGVSPLHFGNGTRLTVT.

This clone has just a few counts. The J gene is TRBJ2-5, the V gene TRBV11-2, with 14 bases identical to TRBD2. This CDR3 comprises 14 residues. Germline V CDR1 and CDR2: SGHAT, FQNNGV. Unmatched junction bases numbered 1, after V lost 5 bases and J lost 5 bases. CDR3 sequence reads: CASSRTSGGETQYF. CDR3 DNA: TGTGCCAGCAGCCGGACTAGCGGGGGGGAGACCCAGTACTTC.

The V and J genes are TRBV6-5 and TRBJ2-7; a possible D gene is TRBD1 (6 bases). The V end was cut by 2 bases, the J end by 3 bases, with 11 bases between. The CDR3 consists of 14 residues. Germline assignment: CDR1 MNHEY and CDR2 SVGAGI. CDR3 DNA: TGTGCCAGCAGTTACAGAGACAGGAACTACGAGCAGTACTTC. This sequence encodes CASSYRDRNYEQYF.

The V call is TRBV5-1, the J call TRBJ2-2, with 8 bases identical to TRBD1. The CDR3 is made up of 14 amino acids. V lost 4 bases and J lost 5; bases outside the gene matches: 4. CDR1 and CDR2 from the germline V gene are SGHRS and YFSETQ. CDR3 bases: TGCGCCAGCAGCGGGCAGGGGGCAACCGGGGAGCTGTTTTTT. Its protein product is CASSGQGATGELFF.

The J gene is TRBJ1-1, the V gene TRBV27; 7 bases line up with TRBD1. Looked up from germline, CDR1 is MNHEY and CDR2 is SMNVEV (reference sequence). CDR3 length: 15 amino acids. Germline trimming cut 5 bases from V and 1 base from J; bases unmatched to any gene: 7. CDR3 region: CASSPRTGRNTEAFF. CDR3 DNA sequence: TGTGCCAGCAGTCCCCGGACAGGTCGGAACACTGAAGCTTTCTTT.

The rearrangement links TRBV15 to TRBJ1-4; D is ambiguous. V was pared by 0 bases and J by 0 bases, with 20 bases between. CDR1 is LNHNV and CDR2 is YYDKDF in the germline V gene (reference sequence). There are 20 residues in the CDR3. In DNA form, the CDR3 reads TGTGCCACCAGCAGAGATTACAGTGGCTCGGATGGTGCAACTAATGAAAAACTGTTTTTT. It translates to CATSRDYSGSDGATNEKLFF.

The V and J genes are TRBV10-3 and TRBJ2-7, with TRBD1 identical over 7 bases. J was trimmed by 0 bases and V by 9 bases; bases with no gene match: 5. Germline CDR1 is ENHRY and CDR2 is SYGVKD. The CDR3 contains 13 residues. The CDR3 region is CAINDRDSYEQYF. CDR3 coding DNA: TGTGCCATTAATGACAGGGACTCCTACGAGCAGTACTTC.

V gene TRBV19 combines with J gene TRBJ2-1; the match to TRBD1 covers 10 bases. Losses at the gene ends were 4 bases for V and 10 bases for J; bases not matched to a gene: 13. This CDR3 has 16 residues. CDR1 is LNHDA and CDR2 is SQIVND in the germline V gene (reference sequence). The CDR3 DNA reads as TGTGCCAGTAGTAAAGGACAGGGGGGAGGCCTACCCGAGCAGTTCTTC. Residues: CASSKGQGGGLPEQFF.

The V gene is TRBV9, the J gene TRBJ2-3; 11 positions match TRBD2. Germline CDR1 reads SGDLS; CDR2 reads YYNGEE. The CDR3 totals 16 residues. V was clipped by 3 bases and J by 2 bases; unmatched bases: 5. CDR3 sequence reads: CASSGTSGGPTDTQYF. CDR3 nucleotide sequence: TGTGCCAGCAGCGGAACTAGCGGGGGACCCACAGATACGCAGTATTTT.

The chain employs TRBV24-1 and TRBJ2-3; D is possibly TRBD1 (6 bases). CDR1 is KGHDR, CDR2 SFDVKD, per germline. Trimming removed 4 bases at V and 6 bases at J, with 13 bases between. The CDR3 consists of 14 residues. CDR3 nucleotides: TGTGCCACCAGTGAGCAGGGGACGAAGGATACGCAGTATTTT. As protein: CATSEQGTKDTQYF.